This TCR beta chain was documented in a study of OX40 agonist ivuxolimab in advanced cancers. The wider study: The study reported partial responses in three patients: one hepatocellular carcinoma, two cutaneous melanoma.

The cohort excluded patients with autoimmune disease history or systemic immunosuppression. This clone was counted once. Its antigen remains unknown. Germline V gene lookup returns CDR1 SEHNR and CDR2 FQNEAQ (reference sequence). This CDR3 region has 17 residues. V was pared by 5 bases and J by 3 bases, with 22 bases between. Study observations and caveats: On average, CD8+ T cells had more expanded clones than CD4+. At doses 0.1 to 3.0 mg/kg, CD4+ and CD8+ clones expanded.

Clones were sequenced by immunoSEQ multiplex PCR, and TCRdb holds only the in-frame ones, with some missing. The sample consists of 49,000 or so clones, approximately 88% of them appearing once. This sample comprised CD4+ or CD8+ T cells sorted from blood, obtained in a trial of the OX40 agonist ivuxolimab. J is TRBJ1-1 and V is TRBV7-9; no clear D gene. The TCR comes from an adult with an advanced solid tumor such as melanoma, head and neck, liver or kidney cancer. In DNA form, the CDR3 reads TGTGCCAGCAGCCCATCTGGGGAGGTAATCACTGACACTGAAGCTTTCTTT. This translates into CASSPSGEVITDTEAFF.